This T cell receptor beta chain was sequenced in a study of blood T cell repertoires in COVID-19 (dated by TCRdb to the early 2020s). Regarding the study in general: Samples covering the acute and convalescent phases of COVID-19 were provided by collaborators in the United States, Italy and Spain. The prospective study material was composed of cDNA or gDNA derived from T cells, B-cell-depleted T cells, or PBMCs. Subjects who had been exposed to COVID-19, were actively infected with it, or had recovered from it provided the deeply sampled blood TCRbeta repertoires that made up the dataset. The repertoires were released in a freely available public database intended as a resource for research on the immune response to SARS-CoV-2. Samples were obtained from the ongoing ImmuneRACE study (first 160 participants) and from 1,254 subjects provided by 6 global collaborators. A de-identified subject ID, COVID-19 status, age in years and sex were almost always included in the sample metadata. Where available, HLA class I and class II types were taken from metadata supplied by the sample provider and were not determined by assay-based typing.

Reading from cysteine to phenylalanine, the CDR3 counts 15 amino acids. This entry keeps only the CDR3 DNA: 45 bases, framed from base 1. V is cut by 0 bases and J by 7 bases, and the space between the germline ends is 15 bases. Reading the germline V gene (reference sequence) gives CDR1 GTSNPN and CDR2 SVGIG. This clone was seen a few times. The antigen it recognizes is unknown. There are no base qualities to consult, and no much larger clone falls within one base. In Seattle, one collaborating source enrolled patients while the infection was active and tracked those patients longitudinally over the course of disease. The collaborating institutions used their own protocols to collect whole blood in K2EDTA tubes. For TCRbeta analysis, collaborators shipped samples in one of three forms: frozen whole blood, isolated PBMCs, or DNA extracted from either of those sample types. TCRbeta CDR3 regions were amplified from genomic DNA using the immunoSEQ Assay, a bias-controlled multiplex PCR. The authors processed their data as follows. Nucleated cell counts per sample were estimated from amplification of reference gene primers within the assay. To quantify the absolute abundance of each unique TCRbeta CDR3 rearrangement, sequence reads were collapsed and filtered. For each sample, productive Simpson clonality was calculated as the square root of Simpson's diversity index over productive rearrangements. Entries here come from immuneACCESS through TCRdb and include only in-frame sequences with V and J called. Some clones fail to appear in such tables; in the studies checked, an unresolved V gene covers under half of the shortfall, and the cause of the remainder is unknown. For V, J and clone size, that table is used; D and trimming come from the DNA. Recorded for this sample are 220,000 or so clones; around four fifths of them occurred a single time. Over 7% of the sample is held by the ten biggest clonotypes.

What the work shows at the level of the full study, not this receptor alone: The amount of clinical and demographic metadata varied by source and participant and was provided uncurated.

The receptor chain draws on TRBV30 and TRBJ1-4; TRBD1 is a weak D gene call, 5 bases matching. Sequences were obtained from peripheral blood. The receptor was derived from a woman older than 75 with COVID-19, enrolled during active disease. The CDR3 protein: CAWSVTGGRGEKLFF. The sequence in DNA is TGTGCCTGGAGTGTAACGGGCGGAAGGGGTGAAAAACTGTTTTTT.